The T cell receptor (beta chain) described here comes from a study of blood T cell repertoires in COVID-19. At the level of the study: Sites in the United States, Italy and Spain provided acute and convalescent COVID-19 samples. PBMCs, B-cell-depleted T cells, or T cells provided the cDNA or gDNA that made up the material.

The V segment lost 2 bases and the J segment 9 bases; nucleotides outside the gene matches: 7. Germline V gene lookup returns CDR1 MDHEN and CDR2 SYDVKM. The CDR3 consists of 15 residues. As processed by the authors: Reference gene primer amplification yielded estimated nucleated cell counts. The method was immunoSEQ multiplex PCR; TCRdb's version includes in-frame clones alone and lacks a portion of them. The V and J calls and clone size were taken over from that table, and D and trimming were inferred from the DNA. The sample records under 300,000 clones, about 86% being singletons. The TCR comes from a man aged 55 to 70 with acute or convalescent COVID-19. Source material: peripheral blood. The chain is built from TRBV28 and TRBJ1-6, with 7 bases that match TRBD1. This CDR3 is CASSLPDRVGSPLHF. The DNA for the CDR3 is TGTGCCAGCAGTTTACCCGACAGGGTGGGTTCACCCCTCCACTTT.